This TCR beta chain originates from a study of T cells in localized non-small cell lung cancer. Germline CDR1 is MNHEY and CDR2 is SVGAGI. This CDR3 contains 15 residues. J lost 4 bases, V lost 6 bases, and 7 bases had no gene match. Only in-frame clones appear in the TCRdb table, and some are missing; sequencing was by immunoSEQ multiplex PCR. The sample records more than 30,000 clones, approximately 84% being singletons. The sample was peripheral blood, taken before any cancer treatment. The rearrangement links TRBV6-5 to TRBJ1-5; 9 bases line up with TRBD1. The TCR sequence derives from a male donor at least 60 years old with stage III lung adenocarcinoma. CDR3 region: CASRTGTGNNQPQHF. The CDR3 coding sequence is TGTGCCAGCAGGACCGGGACAGGGAATAATCAGCCCCAGCATTTT.